The next 3 T cell receptor beta chains were all read from a single sample in a study of blood T cell repertoires in COVID-19. Using immunoSEQ multiplex PCR, the repertoire was profiled, and TCRdb retains in-frame clones only, with some absent. The sample records under 300,000 clones, approximately 91% being singletons. The source material was PBMCs or T cells enriched from blood (not recorded which). All receptors come from a woman in her twenties or thirties who had recovered from COVID-19.

The CDR3 DNA is TGCGCCAGCAGCATGGCCTTACAGGGGTTACCTGGAAACACCATATATTTT. It encodes CASSMALQGLPGNTIYF. V is TRBV5-1 and J is TRBJ1-3; TRBD1 aligns across 7 bases. Looked up from germline, CDR1 is SGHRS and CDR2 is YFSETQ. The CDR3 consists of 17 residues. V lost 4 bases and J lost 2; bases outside the gene matches: 12.

The chain has TRBV3-1 (or the pseudogene TRBV3-2) and TRBJ2-2; 8 bases are shared with TRBD1. Germline trimming cut 1 base from V and 0 bases from J; bases unmatched to any gene: 7. Per germline, CDR1 LGHDT and CDR2 YNNKEL (reference sequence). The CDR3 has 18 amino acids. CDR3 amino acids: CASSQVRQGAPNTGELFF. DNA for the CDR3: TGTGCCAGCAGCCAAGTTCGTCAGGGGGCGCCGAACACCGGGGAGCTGTTTTTT.

The gene calls are TRBV5-1 and TRBJ2-7, with D unresolved. V was trimmed by 5 bases and J by 4 bases, leaving 7 bases between them. CDR1 SGHRS and CDR2 YFSETQ come from the germline V gene. This CDR3 region has 11 residues. CDR3: CASRFNYEQYF. The CDR3 region has the DNA TGCGCCAGCAGATTTAATTACGAGCAGTACTTC.